This TCR beta chain is drawn from a study of blood T cell repertoires in COVID-19. Germline loops: CDR1 MDHEN, CDR2 SYDVKM. The CDR3 covers 12 residues. Germline trimming cut 7 bases from V and 13 bases from J; bases unmatched to any gene: 9. Assay: immunoSEQ multiplex PCR; the TCRdb copy retains only in-frame clones and omits some. The sample records roughly 9,200 clones, about 81% being singletons. This rearrangement joins TRBV28 to TRBJ2-1, with TRBD2 matching over 8 bases. The sequence derives from a man aged 60-69 years with active COVID-19. Sequencing input: peripheral blood. The CDR3: CASTTPGLAQFF. DNA of the CDR3: TGTGCCAGCACCACCCCTGGACTAGCCCAGTTCTTC.